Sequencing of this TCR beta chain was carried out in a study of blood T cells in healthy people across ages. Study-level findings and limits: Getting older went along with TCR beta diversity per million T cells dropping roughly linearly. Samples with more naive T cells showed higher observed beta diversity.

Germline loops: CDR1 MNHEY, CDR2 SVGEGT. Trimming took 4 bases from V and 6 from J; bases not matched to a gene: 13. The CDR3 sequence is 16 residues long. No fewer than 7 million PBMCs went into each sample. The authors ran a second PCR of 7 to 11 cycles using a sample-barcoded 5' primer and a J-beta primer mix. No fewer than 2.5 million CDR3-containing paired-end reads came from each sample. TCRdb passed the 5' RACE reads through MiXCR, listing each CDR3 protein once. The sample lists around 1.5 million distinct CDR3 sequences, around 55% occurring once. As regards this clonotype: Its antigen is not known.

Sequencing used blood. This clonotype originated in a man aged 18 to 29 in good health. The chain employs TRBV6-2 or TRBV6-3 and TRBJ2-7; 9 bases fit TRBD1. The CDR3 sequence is CASSSRWTGETTEQYF. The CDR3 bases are TGTGCCAGCAGTTCTCGATGGACAGGGGAAACCACCGAGCAGTACTTC.